This TCR beta chain was profiled in a study of cytomegalovirus exposure and HLA in healthy donors. For the study at large: The Caucasian-associated ancestry cluster contained roughly four fifths of the approximately 400 genotyped donors. Study outcomes and limitations: Prior analysis indicated that the majority of TCR beta V segments exhibited productivity approximately 87% or approximately 30% of the time. An analysis that was carried out later associated 15,000 to 20,000 TCR beta sequences with HLA alleles at 0.05 false discovery rate. Evidence from a later analysis indicated that most CMV-associated TCR beta chains looked HLA-restricted.

The V segment lost 5 bases and the J segment 4 bases; nucleotides outside the gene matches: 12. CDR1 and CDR2 (germline): MDHEN, SYDVKM. The CDR3 length is 17 residues. Notes on this clone: Its specificity is unknown.

The study ran its PCR with 60 Vbeta and 13 Jbeta primers. The repertoire was sequenced with immunoSEQ multiplex PCR; TCRdb's copy has only in-frame clones and lacks some. The table lists tens of thousands of clones, around 78% of them singletons. The chain employs TRBV28 and TRBJ1-5; 9 nucleotides agree with TRBD1. The sequencing input was PBMCs. This clonotype originated in a male donor in good health and CMV-seropositive. DNA for the CDR3: TGTGCCAGCAGTGTCCTAGTTTACAGGGGGCTTAATCAGCCCCAGCATTTT. Its translation: CASSVLVYRGLNQPQHF.